This is a list of T cell receptor beta chains from one sample in a study of OX40 agonist ivuxolimab in advanced cancers. Generated by immunoSEQ multiplex PCR, the TCRdb table keeps only in-frame clones and is missing some. The data contain some 130,000 clones, approximately 90% of them singletons. This material consisted of CD4+ or CD8+ T cells sorted from blood, taken in a trial of the OX40 agonist ivuxolimab. The source of these receptors is an adult with an advanced solid tumor such as melanoma, head and neck, liver or kidney cancer. Both conserved end residues are part of each CDR3. Each record gives: D gene, clone size, J gene, V gene, CDR3 DNA, CDR3 protein. D genes are given only for firm matches. Clone size, where shown, is once, few, many, or a class for clones that have expanded.

D: NA
size: NA
J: TRBJ1-2
V: TRBV5-1
DNA: TGCGCCAGCAGCGGCGGGTGGAGCAGCTATGGCTACACCTTC
CDR3: CASSGGWSSYGYTF

D: NA
size: NA
J: TRBJ1-2
V: TRBV27
DNA: TGTGCCAGCAGTCCCTTCTTTCGGGACGGCTACACCTTC
CDR3: CASSPFFRDGYTF

D: TRBD1
size: NA
J: TRBJ1-2
V: TRBV6-5
DNA: TGTGCCAGCAGTTACTCCGGGACAGGGCGCGGCTACACCTTC
CDR3: CASSYSGTGRGYTF

D: NA
size: NA
J: TRBJ1-2
V: TRBV15
DNA: TGTGCCACCAGCAGAGGGGGGGACTATGGCTACACCTTC
CDR3: CATSRGGDYGYTF

D: NA
size: NA
J: TRBJ1-1
V: TRBV19
DNA: TGTGCCAGTAGTCAAACAGGGAAAACTGAAGCTTTCTTT
CDR3: CASSQTGKTEAFF

D: NA
size: NA
J: TRBJ2-5
V: TRBV5-4
DNA: TGTGCCAGCAGCTTGGATCATGGGGAGACCCAGTACTTC
CDR3: CASSLDHGETQYF

D: TRBD1
size: NA
J: TRBJ1-5
V: TRBV4-3
DNA: TGCGCCAGCAGCCAGGATACAGGGGAGTTCGGTCAGCCCCAGCATTTT
CDR3: CASSQDTGEFGQPQHF

D: NA
size: NA
J: TRBJ1-1
V: TRBV18
DNA: TGTGCCAGCTCCCAGGGACGGGTTGAAGCTTTCTTT
CDR3: CASSQGRVEAFF

D: TRBD1
size: NA
J: TRBJ1-4
V: TRBV5-6
DNA: TGTGCCAGCAGACCGGGACAGGGTAGGGAAAAACTGTTTTTT
CDR3: CASRPGQGREKLFF

D: NA
size: NA
J: TRBJ2-7
V: TRBV4-3
DNA: TGCGCCAGCAGCCAAGGGGGGAGAGGGGGTCTCTACGAGCAGTACTTC
CDR3: CASSQGGRGGLYEQYF

D: TRBD1
size: NA
J: TRBJ2-7
V: TRBV27
DNA: TGTGCCAGCGGAAGACAGGGACCCTCCGGTTTGGACTTC
CDR3: CASGRQGPSGLDF

D: NA
size: NA
J: TRBJ2-5
V: TRBV27
DNA: TGTGCCAGCAGCGCCGAGTCCCAGTACTTC
CDR3: CASSAESQYF

D: TRBD2
size: NA
J: TRBJ2-3
V: TRBV28
DNA: TGTGCCAGCAGTTTACTAGCGGAACCCACAGATACGCAGTATTTT
CDR3: CASSLLAEPTDTQYF

D: TRBD2
size: NA
J: TRBJ2-2
V: TRBV25-1
DNA: TGTGCCAGCAGTCAGGCTAGCGGGAGGGTCACCGGGGAGCTGTTTTTT
CDR3: CASSQASGRVTGELFF

D: NA
size: NA
J: TRBJ2-5
V: TRBV4-2
DNA: TGTGCCAGCAGCCAAGGCGGTTCATCTCAGGGAGTGGGGGAGACCCAGTACTTC
CDR3: CASSQGGSSQGVGETQYF

D: TRBD2
size: NA
J: TRBJ2-3
V: TRBV7-2
DNA: TGTGCCAGCAGCTTAGTAGCGGGAGGTCCAGATACGCAGTATTTT
CDR3: CASSLVAGGPDTQYF

D: TRBD1
size: NA
J: TRBJ1-2
V: TRBV7-3
DNA: TGTGCCAGCAGCCCCGAGACAGGGCCCGGCTACACCTTC
CDR3: CASSPETGPGYTF

D: TRBD1
size: NA
J: TRBJ1-3
V: TRBV27
DNA: TGTGCCAGCAGTTCCGACAGGGTAAACACCATATATTTT
CDR3: CASSSDRVNTIYF

D: NA
size: NA
J: TRBJ1-2
V: TRBV28
DNA: TGTGCCAGCAGTTTACTGGGGGCTAACTACGGCTACACCTTC
CDR3: CASSLLGANYGYTF

D: NA
size: NA
J: TRBJ1-1
V: TRBV18
DNA: TGTGCCAGCTCACCAAAGGGGACTGAAGCTTTCTTT
CDR3: CASSPKGTEAFF

D: NA
size: NA
J: TRBJ1-2
V: TRBV28
DNA: TGTGCCAGCAGTTTAGGCACCCCATATGGCTACACCTTC
CDR3: CASSLGTPYGYTF

D: NA
size: NA
J: TRBJ1-2
V: TRBV28
DNA: TGTGCCAGCAGCCATGACGGGAGGGCCTATGGCTACACCTTC
CDR3: CASSHDGRAYGYTF

D: NA
size: NA
J: TRBJ1-3
V: TRBV10-3
DNA: TGTGCCATCAGTGAGTCGTATAGCTCTGGAAACACCATATATTTT
CDR3: CAISESYSSGNTIYF

D: NA
size: few
J: TRBJ1-1
V: TRBV9
DNA: TGTGCCAGCAGCGAGGGGTGGGACACTGAAGCTTTCTTT
CDR3: CASSEGWDTEAFF

D: TRBD2
size: NA
J: TRBJ2-1
V: TRBV7-3
DNA: TGTGCCAGCAGCTTAATGGGGGCGGGACTAGCGGGAGGGCGAAATGAGCAGTTCTTC
CDR3: CASSLMGAGLAGGRNEQFF

D: NA
size: NA
J: TRBJ1-2
V: TRBV28
DNA: TGTGCCAGCAGTCCCGGGGGAATATATGGCTACACCTTC
CDR3: CASSPGGIYGYTF

D: NA
size: few
J: TRBJ1-5
V: TRBV6-5
DNA: TGTGCCAGCAGTTACTCGATTGAAGGGCATCAGCCCCAGCATTTT
CDR3: CASSYSIEGHQPQHF

D: TRBD1
size: NA
J: TRBJ1-1
V: TRBV25-1
DNA: TGTGCCAGCAGTTGGGGACAGGGGAGGACTGAAGCTTTCTTT
CDR3: CASSWGQGRTEAFF

D: NA
size: NA
J: TRBJ1-5
V: TRBV7-3
DNA: TGTGCCAGCAGCTTTCTCCGGGACACTAATCAGCCCCAGCATTTT
CDR3: CASSFLRDTNQPQHF

D: NA
size: NA
J: TRBJ2-7
V: TRBV6-1
DNA: TGTGCCAGCAGTGATTCCGGCAGGAATGCCTACGAGCAGTACTTC
CDR3: CASSDSGRNAYEQYF

D: NA
size: once
J: TRBJ2-7
V: TRBV10-3
DNA: TGTGCCATCAGTGAGGGAGTGGCAGACGAGCAGTACTTC
CDR3: CAISEGVADEQYF

D: NA
size: NA
J: TRBJ2-5
V: TRBV18
DNA: TGTGCCAGCTCACCTCCGGGTGGAGGGGGAGAGACCCAGTACTTC
CDR3: CASSPPGGGGETQYF

D: NA
size: NA
J: TRBJ2-5
V: TRBV27
DNA: TGTGCCAGCAGTTCCCGGCGGTCGGAGACCCAGTACTTC
CDR3: CASSSRRSETQYF

D: NA
size: NA
J: TRBJ2-3
V: TRBV5-1
DNA: TGCGCCAGCAGCTTGGGGGGACTTCTCACAGATACGCAGTATTTT
CDR3: CASSLGGLLTDTQYF

D: NA
size: NA
J: TRBJ2-3
V: TRBV5-4
DNA: TGTGGGGCCGGGCCAGTCACAGATACGCAGTATTTT
CDR3: CGAGPVTDTQYF

D: NA
size: NA
J: TRBJ1-5
V: TRBV6-1
DNA: TGTGCCAGCAGTGAAGCGATGAACCAACCGATAAGGTCCTCTCAGCCCCAGCATTTT
CDR3: CASSEAMNQPIRSSQPQHF

D: NA
size: few
J: TRBJ1-1
V: TRBV29-1
DNA: TGCAGCGTTACTTTGACTGAAGCTTTCTTT
CDR3: CSVTLTEAFF

D: TRBD1
size: NA
J: TRBJ2-1
V: TRBV7-3
DNA: TGTGCCAGCAGCTTAAGGGGACAGGGAGTGTTCAATGAGCAGTTCTTC
CDR3: CASSLRGQGVFNEQFF

D: NA
size: NA
J: TRBJ1-5
V: TRBV21-1
DNA: NA
CDR3: CASSPWATGTTLSNQPQHF